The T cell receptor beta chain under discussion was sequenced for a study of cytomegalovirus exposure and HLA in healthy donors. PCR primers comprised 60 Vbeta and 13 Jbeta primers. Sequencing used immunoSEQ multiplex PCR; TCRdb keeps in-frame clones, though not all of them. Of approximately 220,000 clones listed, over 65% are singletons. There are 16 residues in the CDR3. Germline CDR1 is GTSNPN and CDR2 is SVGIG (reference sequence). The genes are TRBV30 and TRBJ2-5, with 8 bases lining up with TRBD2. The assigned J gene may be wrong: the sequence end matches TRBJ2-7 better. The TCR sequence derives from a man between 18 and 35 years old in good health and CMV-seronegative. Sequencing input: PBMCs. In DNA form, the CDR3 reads TGTGCCTGGAGTCCCACCGGGACGGGAGGGGATTACGAGCAGTACTTC. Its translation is CAWSPTGTGGDYEQYF.